The text below deals with one TCR beta chain. What it binds is not known. Template switching added a universal primer site, and cDNA bore unique molecular identifiers. One entry per CDR3 protein results from TCRdb running MiXCR on the 5' RACE reads. Counted here are some 630,000 distinct CDR3 sequences, 7.1% occurring once; the ten biggest clones make up about 1.5%. Deletions cut 4 bases from V and 5 bases from J, with 15 bases between. Germline CDR1 reads SGHNT; CDR2 reads YYREEE (reference sequence). The CDR3 sequence is 14 residues long. The data derive from a study of identical twins. Study-wide results and limits: Models underpredicted monozygotic twin sharing of out-of-frame TCR alpha. Insertions were fewer in abundant cord blood beta clonotypes, whereas memory repertoires showed none of this pattern.

These same data were also listed under a study on yellow fever vaccine responses in identical twins.

The receptor was derived from a woman aged 18 to 35 in good health. The chain joins TRBV5-4 to TRBJ1-1; possible D gene TRBD1, 6 bases. Sequencing used PBMCs. The CDR3 is CASSPFRGSTEAFF. CDR3 nucleotides: TGTGCCAGCAGCCCATTCAGGGGTAGTACTGAAGCTTTCTTT.